This TCR beta chain was recorded in a study of blood T cell repertoires in COVID-19. Methods used by the authors: The authors estimated nucleated cell counts from reference gene primer amplification. Repertoires were generated with immunoSEQ multiplex PCR, while TCRdb's copy carries only in-frame clones and drops some. V, J and clone size were drawn from that table, and D and trimming were deduced from the DNA. The sample lists roughly 250,000 clones, approximately 85% occurring once. Germline assignment: CDR1 SNHLY and CDR2 FYNNEI. V lost 1 base, J lost 0 bases, and 7 bases lay in between. The CDR3 length is 15 residues.

This rearrangement joins TRBV2 to TRBJ1-5; possibly TRBD1 for D (6 bases). The sample taken for sequencing was peripheral blood. The sequence derives from a woman in her 70s with acute or convalescent COVID-19. The CDR3 loop reads CASSEEGVSNQPQHF. DNA of the CDR3: TGTGCCAGCAGTGAAGAGGGGGTTAGCAATCAGCCCCAGCATTTT.